These 20 T cell receptor beta chains were sequenced from one sample in a study of cytomegalovirus exposure and HLA in healthy donors. Both 60 Vbeta primers and 13 Jbeta primers went into the PCR. The data were produced by immunoSEQ multiplex PCR, yet TCRdb's version contains in-frame clones alone and is incomplete. Here the sample spans roughly 87,000 clones, less than 85% being singletons. The sequenced material came from PBMCs. The receptor source for this set is a man aged 55 to 69 in good health and CMV-seronegative.

The sample holds one count of this clone. The chain has TRBV7-9 and TRBJ1-6, with 7 bases lining up with TRBD1. The germline V gene encodes CDR1 SEHNR and CDR2 FQNEAQ (reference sequence). The V and J ends lost 4 bases and 4 bases, in that order; junction bases with no gene match: 1. There are 14 residues in the CDR3. The chain's CDR3 is CASSWDRYNSPLHF. In DNA form, the CDR3 reads TGTGCCAGCAGCTGGGACAGATATAATTCACCCCTCCACTTT.

CDR3 sequence reads: CASYRGQGRAGELFF. The CDR3 DNA follows: TGTGCCAGCTACCGGGGACAGGGGAGGGCCGGGGAGCTGTTTTTT. This sequence joins TRBV19 and TRBJ2-2, with 10 bases aligning to TRBD1. The CDR3 sequence is 15 residues long. Germline CDR1 and CDR2: LNHDA and SQIVND (reference sequence). V lost 9 bases to trimming and J lost 6 bases; unmatched junction nucleotides: 10.

The V gene is TRBV5-1, the J gene TRBJ1-1; a possible D gene is TRBD1 (6 bases). This CDR3 comprises 15 residues. Germline CDR1 is SGHRS and CDR2 is YFSETQ. Trimming removed 1 base from V and 4 bases from J, with 14 bases in between. For the CDR3, the DNA is TGCGCCAGCAGCTTGTTAGGGGGAGGGGGCACTGAAGCTTTCTTT. This codes for CASSLLGGGGTEAFF.

The gene calls are TRBV7-3 and TRBJ2-3; TRBD2 aligns across 12 bases. V trimming: 5 bases; J trimming: 0 bases; junction bases outside the gene matches: 3. This CDR3 is built from 16 residues. Germline CDR1 reads SGHTA; CDR2 reads FQGTGA. CDR3 sequence reads: CASSPTSGGSTDTQYF. The CDR3 bases are TGTGCCAGCAGCCCGACTAGCGGGGGCAGCACAGATACGCAGTATTTT.

This clone was detected only a few times. This sequence joins TRBV5-1 and TRBJ1-1; TRBD1 agrees at 8 bases. V lost 3 bases and J lost 4; bases outside the gene matches: 8. Germline V gene data show CDR1 as SGHRS and CDR2 as YFSETQ. This CDR3 has 15 amino acids. This chain's CDR3 is CASSSRQGWSTEAFF. The CDR3 DNA follows: TGCGCCAGCAGCTCAAGACAGGGGTGGTCCACTGAAGCTTTCTTT.

The chain combines TRBV6-4 with TRBJ1-1, with TRBD1 matching over 7 bases. V lost 7 bases to trimming and J lost 6 bases; unmatched junction nucleotides: 14. The CDR3 contains 15 residues. The germline gives CDR1 MRHNA, CDR2 SNTAGT. CDR3 DNA: TGTGCCAGCAATATTCAGACAGGGTATGAATCTGAAGCTTTCTTT. It yields the protein CASNIQTGYESEAFF.

This chain uses TRBV25-1 with TRBJ1-1; D is uncertain. The CDR3 is 15 amino acids. Germline V gives CDR1 MGHDK, CDR2 SYGVNS. Between the trimmed V and J ends, which lost 2 bases and 1 base, there was a span of 11 bases. The CDR3 loop is CASSEGGRQNTEAFF. CDR3 in DNA: TGTGCCAGCAGTGAAGGAGGTCGCCAGAACACTGAAGCTTTCTTT.

The chain employs TRBV11-2 and TRBJ1-2, with a tentative D call TRBD1 (5 bases). This CDR3 is 14 amino acids long. Germline V gene lookup returns CDR1 SGHAT and CDR2 FQNNGV. Trimming cost V 2 bases and J 2 bases, with 9 bases left between them. CDR3 region: CASSLNAGNYGYTF. DNA of the CDR3: TGTGCCAGCAGCTTAAACGCAGGGAACTATGGCTACACCTTC. Based on the CDR3 plus reference TRBV11-2 and TRBJ1-2, the full variable domain is EAGVAQSPRYKIIEKRQSVAFWCNPISGHATLYWYQQILGQGPKLLIQFQNNGVVDDSQLPKDRFSAERLKGVDSTLKIQPAKLEDSAVYLCASSLNAGNYGYTFGSGTRLTVV.

The sample holds a few counts of this clone. The chain carries TRBV6-5 and TRBJ2-3; D unresolved. The V end was cut by 2 bases, the J end by 0 bases, with 6 bases between. The CDR3 length is 14 residues. Looked up from germline, CDR1 is MNHEY and CDR2 is SVGAGI. DNA of the CDR3: TGTGCCAGCAGTTACGTGCGGAGCACAGATACGCAGTATTTT. This gives the protein CASSYVRSTDTQYF.

The chain is built from TRBV27 and TRBJ2-2; D unclear. V lost 8 bases, J lost 5 bases, and 9 bases lay in between. Germline CDR1 and CDR2: MNHEY and SMNVEV (reference sequence). The CDR3 has 12 residues. The CDR3 DNA sequence: TGTGCCAGCGCGTTAACGACCGGGGAGCTGTTTTTT. It encodes CASALTTGELFF.

This clone has just a few counts. V usage is TRBV9 and J usage is TRBJ2-2; 10 bases are a match to TRBD1. Germline trimming cut 3 bases from V and 3 bases from J; bases unmatched to any gene: 5. The CDR3 loop spans 16 amino acids. CDR1 is SGDLS, CDR2 YYNGEE, per germline. As DNA, the CDR3 is TGTGCCAGCAGCGATCCCGGGACAGGGGACACCGGGGAGCTGTTTTTT. Protein: CASSDPGTGDTGELFF.

The chain employs TRBV6-5 and TRBJ1-1, with a possible D match to TRBD1 (5 bases). The CDR3 contains 12 residues. The germline V gene has CDR1 MNHEY and CDR2 SVGAGI. Trimming left V 7 bases short and J 5 bases short, with 11 bases between. The chain's CDR3 is CASTTGRTEAFF. For the CDR3, the DNA is TGTGCCAGCACAACAGGACGGACTGAAGCTTTCTTT.

This rearrangement joins TRBV19 to TRBJ2-1, with TRBD2 matching 7 bases. J lost 1 base, V lost 1 base, and 10 bases had no gene match. Germline V lookup: CDR1 LNHDA, CDR2 SQIVND (reference sequence). The CDR3 sequence is 18 residues long. CDR3 nucleotide sequence: TGTGCCAGTAGTATAGTCCGATATCTGGGACTATCCTACAATGAGCAGTTCTTC. This translates into CASSIVRYLGLSYNEQFF.

The chain links TRBV4-1 to TRBJ2-5, with a weak D call TRBD2 (5 bases). This CDR3 has 17 amino acids. V dropped 4 bases and J dropped 2 bases, with 20 bases sitting between them. Germline-derived CDR1 and CDR2 are MGHRA and YSYEKL. The CDR3, as DNA: TGCGCCAGCAGCCGAATCCCGTCAGGAGGCCGTCAAGAGACCCAGTACTTC. It encodes CASSRIPSGGRQETQYF.

The chain employs TRBV30 and TRBJ2-1, with 8 bases matching TRBD2. The J segment lost 6 bases and the V segment lost 4 bases, leaving 8 bases of the junction unmatched. There are 14 residues in the CDR3. Germline V lookup: CDR1 GTSNPN, CDR2 SVGIG (reference sequence). The CDR3 coding sequence is TGTGCCTGGATACAGCGGGGGAGTACCAATGAGCAGTTCTTC. It codes for CAWIQRGSTNEQFF.

This sequence joins TRBV5-1 and TRBJ1-2; 8 nucleotides line up with TRBD1. J gave up 8 bases and V 6 bases, and 6 bases lay outside the gene matches. This CDR3 is built from 12 residues. Germline loops: CDR1 SGHRS, CDR2 YFSETQ. Here the CDR3 DNA reads TGCGCCAGCATTGGACAGGGCGAAGGCTACACCTTC. It is translated as CASIGQGEGYTF.

The rearrangement joins TRBV6-7 to TRBJ2-5; 10 nucleotides line up with TRBD1. TRBV6-7 is assigned to the ORF class and has an uncertain function. This CDR3 spans 16 amino acids. The J segment lost 5 bases and the V segment lost 2 bases, leaving 8 bases of the junction unmatched. CDR3 DNA sequence: TGTGCCAGCAGTTACCCCATGGGACAGGGGATCGAGACCCAGTACTTC. Its translation is CASSYPMGQGIETQYF.

The CDR3 DNA is TGTGCCAGCAGCGCCGAATTAGGGGCCTACTACGAGCAGTACTTC. It specifies CASSAELGAYYEQYF. The chain couples TRBV9 to TRBJ2-5; D perhaps matches TRBD1 (5 bases). Judging by the DNA end, TRBJ2-7 fits better; the J call may be wrong. The CDR3 has 15 residues. Germline loops: CDR1 SGDLS, CDR2 YYNGEE.

The chain carries TRBV29-1 and TRBJ2-2; TRBD1 might be the D (7 bases). CDR3 length equals 15 residues. Germline V CDR1 and CDR2: SQVTM, ANQGSEA. Trimming removed 4 bases at V and 1 base at J, with 13 bases between. This chain's CDR3 is CSVGGGDRNTGELFF. DNA for the CDR3: TGCAGCGTTGGAGGCGGGGACAGGAACACCGGGGAGCTGTTTTTT.

The chain carries TRBV2 and TRBJ2-5; no clear D gene. Trimming removed 8 bases at V and 6 bases at J, with 7 bases between. The CDR3 covers 10 residues. Germline loops: CDR1 SNHLY, CDR2 FYNNEI. The CDR3, as DNA: TGTGCCAGCGGCGGAAAGACCCAGTACTTC. Translated: CASGGKTQYF. Based on the CDR3 plus reference TRBV2 and TRBJ2-5, the full variable domain is EPEVTQTPSHQVTQMGQEVILRCVPISNHLYFYWYRQILGQKVEFLVSFYNNEISEKSEIFDDQFSVERPDGSNFTLKIRSTKLEDSAMYFCASGGKTQYFGPGTRLLVL.